This T cell receptor (beta chain) was obtained from a study of metastatic and nonmetastatic thyroid tumors. Whole-study context: Repertoire data that came from the blood and tumor or nodule tissue of malignant and benign thyroid patients were compared.

No treatment had been given to any patient before thyroid surgery. The CDR3 is made up of 13 amino acids. The germline V gene has CDR1 MNHEY and CDR2 SVGEGT. Methods used by the authors: Clinicopathological groups of papillary thyroid cancer showed CDR3 differences that were used to build a distant-metastasis classifier. TCRdb re-called clones via MiXCR from the PCR reads. The V and J calls and clone size come from TCRdb's table, not from the authors' own analysis. The sample has 13,000 or so clones, roughly 28% seen once. Study observations and caveats: When malignant thyroid tumors were compared with benign nodules, TCR beta diversity was reportedly significantly higher in the malignant tumors. This held in both blood and tumor samples.

Note on this clone: Its matching antigen is unknown. A junction boundary mismatches the germline segment, possibly from a read error.

This clonotype was obtained from a female donor with papillary thyroid cancer or a benign thyroid nodule (not recorded which). Some clones in this sample may be carry-over from other donors' samples. The chain recombines TRBV6-2 or TRBV6-3 with TRBJ1-2; a weak D match, TRBD1 (6 bases). The sequencing input was tumor tissue. Here the CDR3 reads CDSNKGGHYGYTF. CDR3 nucleotide sequence: TGTGACAGCAACAAAGGGGGACACTATGGCTACACCTTC.